These 14 T cell receptor beta chains were sequenced from one sample in a study of T cell responses to AZD1222 COVID-19 vaccine (TCRdb year 2021). This specimen's time point label, interpreted: about 28 days (+/-7) after the second vaccine dose. Receptors were amplified or captured by the immunoSEQ multiplex PCR assay. TCRdb obtained this table from immuneACCESS and retained in-frame rearrangements with V and J assigned. These tables miss some clones; where compared with another copy, unresolved V genes account for less than half of the shortfall, and the remainder is unexplained. A total of 100,000 to 120,000 clones appear in this sample, roughly 93% of them only once. Roughly 3.1% of the sample is in the top ten clones. The material sequenced was peripheral blood, taken 28 days after the second AZD1222 dose. These receptors all stem from an adult who received the AZD1222 COVID-19 vaccine.

The J gene is TRBJ2-1, the V gene TRBV5-6, with TRBD2 matching over 11 bases. This CDR3 is built from 14 residues. Germline V gene data show CDR1 as SGHDT and CDR2 as YYEEEE. With 2 bases clipped from V and 9 bases from J, the junction kept 4 bases outside the gene matches. CDR3 bases: TGTGCCAGCAGCTTACTAGCGGGAGAAGTTGAGCAGTTCTTC. Its protein product is CASSLLAGEVEQFF. Looking up the rest from reference TRBV5-6 and TRBJ2-1 gives the full variable domain: DAGVTQSPTHLIKTRGQQVTLRCSPKSGHDTVSWYQQALGQGPQFIFQYYEEEERQRGNFPDRFSGHQFPNYSSELNVNALLLGDSALYLCASSLLAGEVEQFFGPGTRLTVL.

This clone has a handful of counts. V is TRBV6-5 and J is TRBJ1-5; 7 positions agree with TRBD1. The V gene end was trimmed by 6 bases and the J gene end by 5 bases; junction bases not matched to a gene: 4. Germline lookup yields CDR1 MNHEY and CDR2 SVGAGI. This CDR3 spans 13 amino acids. CDR3 protein: CASRGQTDQPQHF. The CDR3 DNA reads as TGTGCCAGCAGGGGACAGACCGATCAGCCCCAGCATTTT.

The chain uses TRBV13 and TRBJ2-4, with 8 bases that match TRBD2. The CDR3 totals 18 residues. Germline assignment: CDR1 PRHDT and CDR2 FYEKMQ (reference sequence). J gave up 1 base and V 4 bases, and 12 bases lay outside the gene matches. DNA for the CDR3: TGTGCCAGCAGCTCCGGGGGGGCCCTTTCACTGGCCAAAAACATTCAGTACTTC. This codes for CASSSGGALSLAKNIQYF.

The rearrangement joins TRBV6-5 to TRBJ2-7; a weak D match, TRBD1 (5 bases). Germline CDR1 and CDR2: MNHEY and SVGAGI. The CDR3 spans 13 residues. The V end was cut by 6 bases, the J end by 0 bases, with 9 bases between. The CDR3: CASRDDSSYEQYF. The CDR3 DNA reads as TGTGCCAGCAGAGACGACAGCTCCTACGAGCAGTACTTC.

This clone was recorded once. CDR3 coding DNA: TGCAGCGTTGCCGGCAGGTACACAGATACGCAGTATTTT. This codes for CSVAGRYTDTQYF. This chain links TRBV29-1 with TRBJ2-3; the D is unclear. Trimming stripped 4 bases from V and 2 bases from J, with 10 bases between. CDR1 SQVTM and CDR2 ANQGSEA come from the germline V gene. The CDR3 has 13 amino acids.

For the CDR3, the DNA is TGTGCCAGCAGATCGAACACAGATACGCAGTATTTT. This encodes CASRSNTDTQYF. This chain uses TRBV6-5 with TRBJ2-3; no clear D gene. The CDR3 runs to 12 residues. Looked up from germline, CDR1 is MNHEY and CDR2 is SVGAGI. The V end was cut by 6 bases, the J end by 2 bases, with 6 bases between.

This chain joins TRBV9 and TRBJ1-2; 7 bases agree with TRBD1. The J segment lost 4 bases and the V segment lost 0 bases, leaving 6 bases of the junction unmatched. Germline loops: CDR1 SGDLS, CDR2 YYNGEE. This CDR3 is built from 15 residues. In DNA form, the CDR3 reads TGTGCCAGCAGCGTAGGGATAGGGGGCAGCTATGGCTACACCTTC. Protein product: CASSVGIGGSYGYTF. Full variable domain (outside the CDR3, taken from reference TRBV9 and TRBJ1-2): DSGVTQTPKHLITATGQRVTLRCSPRSGDLSVYWYQQSLDQGLQFLIQYYNGEERAKGNILERFSAQQFPDLHSELNLSSLELGDSALYFCASSVGIGGSYGYTFGSGTRLTVV.

Only one count was recorded for this clone. This chain links TRBV9 with TRBJ1-4; no reliable D call. In germline, CDR1 is SGDLS, CDR2 YYNGEE. Trimming took off 4 bases at V and 5 bases at J, with 15 bases between the two ends. The CDR3 length is 15 residues. The CDR3 DNA follows: TGTGCCAGCAGCCCTCAGGCCACAAGGAATGAAAAACTGTTTTTT. Translation gives CASSPQATRNEKLFF. The entire variable domain, with the rest obtained from reference TRBV9 and TRBJ1-4, is as follows: DSGVTQTPKHLITATGQRVTLRCSPRSGDLSVYWYQQSLDQGLQFLIQYYNGEERAKGNILERFSAQQFPDLHSELNLSSLELGDSALYFCASSPQATRNEKLFFGSGTQLSVL.

This clone was observed a single time. J is TRBJ1-2 and V is TRBV6-1; D uncertain. The CDR3 loop spans 12 amino acids. From germline, CDR1 is MNHNS and CDR2 SASEGT. Trimming removed 2 bases from V and 5 bases from J, with 6 bases in between. This chain's CDR3 is CASSERDYGYTF. The CDR3, as DNA: TGTGCCAGCAGTGAACGCGATTATGGCTACACCTTC.

The chain uses TRBV10-1 and TRBJ2-1; 8 bases map to TRBD1. The CDR3 sequence is 15 residues long. V was pared by 4 bases and J by 8 bases, with 10 bases of the junction left unmatched. CDR1 and CDR2 (germline): WNHNN, SYGVQD (reference sequence). The CDR3 bases are TGCGCCAGCAGTGGAGGACAGGGAATGTTCGATGAGCAGTTCTTC. Encoded protein: CASSGGQGMFDEQFF.

In its sample, this clone was seen a few times. The chain uses TRBV4-1 and TRBJ2-2; 10 bases align to TRBD1. The V and J ends lost 3 bases and 6 bases, in that order; junction bases with no gene match: 4. Germline V lookup: CDR1 MGHRA, CDR2 YSYEKL. This CDR3 contains 15 residues. The CDR3, as DNA: TGCGCCAGCAGCCAGTCGGGACAGGGGCCCGGGGAGCTGTTTTTT. Translation gives CASSQSGQGPGELFF.

Worth noting for this clone: The CDR3 carries no conserved terminal phenylalanine or tryptophan, so it likely arises from a read error. It is unclear where the CDR3 begins or ends on the DNA, so no DNA is shown, and the CDR3 is as TCRdb lists it. The chain recombines TRBV20-1 with TRBJ1-2; the DNA was not compared with TRBD1, the D call given in the table. The CDR3 sequence runs 11 residues, both termini included. Germline assignment: CDR1 DFQATT and CDR2 SNEGSKA (reference sequence). The CDR3 spells CSASSRRQAIL.

This chain uses TRBV14 with TRBJ2-5; no reliable D call. This CDR3 has 14 residues. CDR1 and CDR2 (germline): SGHDN, FVKESK. Between the trimmed V and J ends, which lost 6 bases and 4 bases, there was a span of 15 bases. The CDR3 region is CASSHIGSRETQYF. For the CDR3, the DNA is TGTGCCAGCAGTCACATCGGGTCCCGAGAGACCCAGTACTTC.

The chain has TRBV5-1 and TRBJ1-6; 7 nucleotides agree with TRBD1. There are 14 residues in the CDR3. Unmatched junction bases numbered 7, after V lost 6 bases and J lost 7 bases. CDR1 is SGHRS and CDR2 is YFSETQ in the germline V gene. CDR3 nucleotides: TGCGCCAGCATCCTGACAGGGCAGAATTCACCCCTCCACTTT. Its protein product is CASILTGQNSPLHF. Full variable domain (outside the CDR3, taken from reference TRBV5-1 and TRBJ1-6): KAGVTQTPRYLIKTRGQQVTLSCSPISGHRSVSWYQQTPGQGLQFLFEYFSETQRNKGNFPGRFSGRQFSNSRSEMNVSTLELGDSALYLCASILTGQNSPLHFGNGTRLTVT.